Below are 17 T cell receptor beta chains sequenced from a single sample in a study of T cells expressing NK-cell markers. Each CDR3 protein gets one entry in TCRdb, which reprocessed the 5' RACE reads and gives no DNA. The specimen's table records about 550,000 distinct CDR3 sequences. The specimen was blood T cells: a sorted CD56 or NKG2C T cell subset, CD4+ or CD8+ T cells, or bulk PBMC T cells (not recorded which). Receptors were obtained from a man aged 18 to 35 in good health.

The chain links TRBV20-1 to TRBJ1-5. CDR1 is DFQATT, CDR2 SNEGSKA, per germline (reference sequence). There are 12 residues in the CDR3. Here the CDR3 reads CSAGLSNQPQHF.

The chain joins TRBV4-2 to TRBJ2-7; lacking DNA, the TRBD2 call made by TCRdb goes unchecked. Germline V gene sequence: CDR1 LGHNA, CDR2 YNFKEQ. The CDR3 spans 14 residues. CDR3: CASSYRDRPYEQYF.

The chain combines TRBV6-1 with TRBJ2-2; TCRdb calls TRBD1, which cannot be checked without DNA. CDR1 is MNHNS and CDR2 is SASEGT in the germline V gene. The CDR3 has 17 residues. The CDR3 sequence is CASSEMGLRGAGGELFF.

The chain combines TRBV6-1 with TRBJ1-2; TCRdb names TRBD1, which stays unverified in the absence of DNA. Germline V gene data show CDR1 as MNHNS and CDR2 as SASEGT. The CDR3 sequence is 14 residues long. CDR3 residues: CASFRGTAVDGYTF.

The genes are TRBV5-1 and TRBJ2-6; TCRdb indicates TRBD1, and absent DNA this call remains unverified. The CDR3 has 19 residues. In germline, CDR1 is SGHRS, CDR2 YFSETQ. The CDR3 loop is CASSINTGALSRGANVLTF.

The chain uses TRBV7-9 and TRBJ1-2; TCRdb's assignment of TRBD1 cannot be checked, as there is no DNA. The CDR3 spans 16 residues. Germline V gene data show CDR1 as SEHNR and CDR2 as FQNEAQ (reference sequence). This CDR3 is CASSSPLQGRANGYTF.

The rearrangement joins TRBV7-8 to TRBJ1-1; TCRdb gives TRBD1 as the D gene, but with no DNA this cannot be confirmed. Germline CDR1 SGHVS, CDR2 FQNEAQ. The CDR3 length is 13 residues. The CDR3 sequence: CASSAGAGTEAFF.

The J gene is TRBJ1-5, the V gene TRBV20-1; the D call from TCRdb, TRBD1, cannot be confirmed without DNA. Germline-derived CDR1 and CDR2 are DFQATT and SNEGSKA (reference sequence). The length of the CDR3 is 14 residues. CDR3 region: CSAGRDRQNQPQHF.

V is TRBV12-3 or TRBV12-4 and J is TRBJ2-7; TCRdb gives TRBD1 as the D gene, but with no DNA this cannot be confirmed. This CDR3 spans 15 amino acids. CDR3 residues: CASSRGIQLDDEQYF.

V usage is TRBV11-2 and J usage is TRBJ1-1. CDR3 length: 12 amino acids. CDR1 is SGHAT, CDR2 FQNNGV, per germline. Here the CDR3 reads CASDFLNTEAFF.

CDR3 residues: CASSLEGGTSAGTQYF. J is TRBJ2-3 and V is TRBV5-1; as DNA is missing, the TRBD2 call by TCRdb cannot be tested. This CDR3 region has 16 residues. CDR1 is SGHRS, CDR2 YFSETQ, per germline.

The V call is TRBV12-3 or TRBV12-4, the J call TRBJ2-3; TCRdb selects TRBD2, and the lack of DNA leaves this call unchecked. CDR3 length: 12 residues. The CDR3 here is CASRAGTNTQYF.

V gene TRBV7-9 combines with J gene TRBJ1-1. Germline V gene lookup returns CDR1 SEHNR and CDR2 FQNEAQ (reference sequence). The CDR3 totals 12 residues. The CDR3 spells CASTPTTSAAFF. The whole variable domain, filled in from reference TRBV7-9 and TRBJ1-1, reads DTGVSQNPRHKITKRGQNVTFRCDPISEHNRLYWYRQTLGQGPEFLTYFQNEAQLEKSRLLSDRFSAERPKGSFSTLEIQRTEQGDSAMYLCASTPTTSAAFFGQGTRLTVV.

This rearrangement joins TRBV5-1 to TRBJ1-6; the TRBD1 assignment by TCRdb is unverifiable without DNA. Germline CDR1 reads SGHRS; CDR2 reads YFSETQ. The CDR3 runs to 12 residues. This CDR3 reads CASSTQGAPLHF. The whole variable domain, remainder taken from reference TRBV5-1 and TRBJ1-6, is KAGVTQTPRYLIKTRGQQVTLSCSPISGHRSVSWYQQTPGQGLQFLFEYFSETQRNKGNFPGRFSGRQFSNSRSEMNVSTLELGDSALYLCASSTQGAPLHFGNGTRLTVT.

The V and J genes are TRBV12-3 or TRBV12-4 and TRBJ1-5; the D call from TCRdb, TRBD1, cannot be confirmed without DNA. This CDR3 has 15 residues. CDR3 sequence: CASSRDGRRNQPQHF.

The chain is built from TRBV7-2 and TRBJ1-1. Germline CDR1 and CDR2: SGHTA and FQGNSA. The CDR3 runs 14 residues. CDR3 amino acids: CASSFGDMNTEAFF.

The chain uses TRBV5-5 and TRBJ1-1; TCRdb outputs TRBD1, but without DNA this stays unchecked. The CDR3 has 15 amino acids. Germline V gives CDR1 SGHKS, CDR2 YYEKEE (reference sequence). Here the CDR3 reads CASRQDTFANTEAFF.